This T cell receptor beta chain came from a study of T cells in Graves' hyperthyroidism and ophthalmopathy. Overall study results and limits: Ophthalmopathy could be told apart from stable hyperthyroidism with a 13 V-J model. In the blood, most expanded thyroid clonotypes above 0.001 appeared as well.

Ophthalmopathy cases scored 3 or more on the Clinical Activity Score and 4 or more on NOSPECS grade, with duration below 3 months. The diagnoses drew upon clinical symptoms, serum thyroxine and TRAb, thyroid ultrasound and orbital computed tomography. V lost 1 base, J lost 5 bases, and 8 bases lay in between. The CDR3 is 14 residues long. Germline loops: CDR1 LGHDT, CDR2 YNNKEL (reference sequence). RNA transcripts served as the template for amplifying TCR beta CDR3 regions. When the TCR CDR3 underwent first-round RT-PCR, the HTBI primer set was used. TCRdb called the multiplex PCR reads again in MiXCR, with one record for every CDR3 protein. The sample lists roughly 500,000 distinct CDR3 sequences, about 20% occurring once. This clonotype was seen a few times. What it binds is not known.

The chain carries TRBV3-1 and TRBJ2-2; no clear D gene. The sequence was collected from a woman in her 70s with Graves' ophthalmopathy. The sequencing input was blood. The CDR3 DNA follows: TGTGCCAGCAGCCAAGGGTCGTGGACCGGGGAGCTGTTTTTT. This codes for CASSQGSWTGELFF. Full variable domain (missing parts from reference TRBV3-1 and TRBJ2-2): DTAVSQTPKYLVTQMGNDKSIKCEQNLGHDTMYWYKQDSKKFLKIMFSYNNKELIINETVPNRFSPKSPDKAHLNLHINSLELGDSAVYFCASSQGSWTGELFFGEGSRLTVL.